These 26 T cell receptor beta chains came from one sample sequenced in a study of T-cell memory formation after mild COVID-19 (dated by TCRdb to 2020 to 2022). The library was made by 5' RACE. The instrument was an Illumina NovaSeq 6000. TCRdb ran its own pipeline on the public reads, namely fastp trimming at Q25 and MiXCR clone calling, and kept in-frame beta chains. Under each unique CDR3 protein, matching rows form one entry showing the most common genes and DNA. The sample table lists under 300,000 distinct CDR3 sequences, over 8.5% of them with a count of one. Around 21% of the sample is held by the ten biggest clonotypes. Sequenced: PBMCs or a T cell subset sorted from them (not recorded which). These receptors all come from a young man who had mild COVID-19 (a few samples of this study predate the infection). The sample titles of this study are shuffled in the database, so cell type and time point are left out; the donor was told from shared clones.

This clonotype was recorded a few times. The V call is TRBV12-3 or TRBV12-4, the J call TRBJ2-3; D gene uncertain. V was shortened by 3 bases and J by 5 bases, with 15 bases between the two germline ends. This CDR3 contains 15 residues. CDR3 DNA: TGTGCCAGCAGTTTGTGGGCCTCCCGAGGAGATACGCAGTATTTT. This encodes CASSLWASRGDTQYF.

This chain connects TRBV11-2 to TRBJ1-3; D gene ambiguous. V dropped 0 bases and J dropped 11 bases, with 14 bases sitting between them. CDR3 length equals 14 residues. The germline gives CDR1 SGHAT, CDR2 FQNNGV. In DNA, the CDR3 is TGTGCCAGCAGCTTAGACGGTACCGCGATGGCCATATATTTT. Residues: CASSLDGTAMAIYF.

For the CDR3, the DNA is TGTGCCAGCAGCTTGAGTCGGGTCGGAGGCTCAGATACGCAGTATTTT. Translated: CASSLSRVGGSDTQYF. V is TRBV7-2 and J is TRBJ2-3; TRBD2 might be the D (5 bases). CDR1 and CDR2 (germline): SGHTA, FQGNSA. This CDR3 is 16 amino acids long. The germline V and J ends were trimmed by 3 bases and 4 bases, with 17 bases remaining between them. Full variable domain (missing parts from reference TRBV7-2 and TRBJ2-3): GAGVSQSPSNKVTEKGKDVELRCDPISGHTALYWYRQSLGQGLEFLIYFQGNSAPDKSGLPSDRFSAERTGGSVSTLTIQRTQQEDSAVYLCASSLSRVGGSDTQYFGPGTRLTVL.

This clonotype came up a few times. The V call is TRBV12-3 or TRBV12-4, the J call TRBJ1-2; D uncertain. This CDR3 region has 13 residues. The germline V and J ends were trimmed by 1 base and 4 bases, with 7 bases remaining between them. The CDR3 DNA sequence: TGTGCCAGCAGTTTAGGACCGAGCTATGGCTACACCTTC. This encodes CASSLGPSYGYTF.

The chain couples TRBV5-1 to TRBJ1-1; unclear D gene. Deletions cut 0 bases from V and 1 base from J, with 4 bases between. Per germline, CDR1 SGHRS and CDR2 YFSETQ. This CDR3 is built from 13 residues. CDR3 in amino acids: CASSLDTNTEAFF. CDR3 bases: TGCGCCAGCAGCTTGGACACGAACACTGAAGCTTTCTTT.

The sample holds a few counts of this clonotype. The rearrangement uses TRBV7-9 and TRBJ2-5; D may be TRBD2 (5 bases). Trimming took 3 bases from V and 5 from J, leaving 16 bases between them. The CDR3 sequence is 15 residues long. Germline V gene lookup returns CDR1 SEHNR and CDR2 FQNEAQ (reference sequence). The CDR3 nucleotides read TGTGCCAGCAGCTTTATTGGCTCGGGGTGGGAGACCCAGTACTTC. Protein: CASSFIGSGWETQYF.

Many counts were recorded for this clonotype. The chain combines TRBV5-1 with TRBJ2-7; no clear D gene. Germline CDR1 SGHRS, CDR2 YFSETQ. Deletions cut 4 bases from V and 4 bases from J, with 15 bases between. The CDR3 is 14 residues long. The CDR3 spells CASSPRPGQYEQYF. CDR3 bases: TGCGCCAGCAGCCCGCGTCCCGGGCAATACGAGCAGTACTTC.

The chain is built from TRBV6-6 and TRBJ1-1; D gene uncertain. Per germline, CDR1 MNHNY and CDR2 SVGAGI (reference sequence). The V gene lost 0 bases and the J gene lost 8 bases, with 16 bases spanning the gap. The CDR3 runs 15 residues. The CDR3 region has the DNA TGTGCCAGCAGTTACTCTTCGACGGGCCTCCGGGAAGCTTTCTTT. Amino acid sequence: CASSYSSTGLREAFF.

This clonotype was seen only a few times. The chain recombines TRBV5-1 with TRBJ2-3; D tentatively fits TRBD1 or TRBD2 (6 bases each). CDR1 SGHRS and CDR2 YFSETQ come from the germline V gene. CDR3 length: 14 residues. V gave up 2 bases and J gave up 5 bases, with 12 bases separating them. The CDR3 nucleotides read TGCGCCAGCAGCTTTGGGGGGACACAAGATACGCAGTATTTT. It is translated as CASSFGGTQDTQYF.

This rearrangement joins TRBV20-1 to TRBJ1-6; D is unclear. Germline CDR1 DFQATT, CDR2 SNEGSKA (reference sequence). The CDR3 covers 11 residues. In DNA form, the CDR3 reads TGCACCGTCACGAACAATTCACCCCTCCACTTT. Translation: CTVTNNSPLHF.

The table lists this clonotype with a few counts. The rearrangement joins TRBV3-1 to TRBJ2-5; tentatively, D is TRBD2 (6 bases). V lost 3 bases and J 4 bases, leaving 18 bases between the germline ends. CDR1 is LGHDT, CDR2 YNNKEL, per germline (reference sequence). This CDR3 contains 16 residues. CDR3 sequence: CASSQRTGRGGETQYF. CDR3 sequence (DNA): TGTGCCAGCAGCCAGAGGACGGGTAGGGGAGGAGAGACCCAGTACTTC.

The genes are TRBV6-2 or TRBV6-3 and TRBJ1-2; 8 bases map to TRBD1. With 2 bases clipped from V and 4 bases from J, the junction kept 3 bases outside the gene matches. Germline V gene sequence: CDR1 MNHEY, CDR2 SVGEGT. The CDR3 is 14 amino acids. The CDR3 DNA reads TGTGCCAGCAGTTACGCAGGGGGCGGCTATGGCTACACCTTC. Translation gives CASSYAGGGYGYTF.

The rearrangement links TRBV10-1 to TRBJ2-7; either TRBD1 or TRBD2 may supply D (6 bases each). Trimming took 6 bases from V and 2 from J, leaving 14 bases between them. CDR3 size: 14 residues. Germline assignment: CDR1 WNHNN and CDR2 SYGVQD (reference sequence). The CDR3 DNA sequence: TGCGCCAGCAGCGCCGCGGGACACCCCTACGAGCAGTACTTC. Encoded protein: CASSAAGHPYEQYF.

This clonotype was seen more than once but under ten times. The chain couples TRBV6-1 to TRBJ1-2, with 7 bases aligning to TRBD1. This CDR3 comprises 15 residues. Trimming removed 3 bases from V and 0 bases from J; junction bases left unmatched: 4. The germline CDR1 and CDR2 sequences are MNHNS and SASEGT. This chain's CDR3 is CASSERQGANYGYTF. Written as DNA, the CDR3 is TGTGCCAGCAGTGAGCGGCAGGGGGCTAACTATGGCTACACCTTC.

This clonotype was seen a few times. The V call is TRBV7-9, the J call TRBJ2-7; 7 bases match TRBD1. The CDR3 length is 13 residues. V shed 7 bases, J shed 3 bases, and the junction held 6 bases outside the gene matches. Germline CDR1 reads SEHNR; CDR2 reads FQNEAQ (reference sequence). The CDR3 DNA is TGTGCCAGCATGAACAGGGGCTACTACGAGCAGTACTTC. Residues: CASMNRGYYEQYF.

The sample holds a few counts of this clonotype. CDR3 nucleotide sequence: TGTGCCAGCAGAAAGACAGGGTGGGGGCTCACAGATACGCAGTATTTT. Protein sequence: CASRKTGWGLTDTQYF. The chain carries TRBV7-2 and TRBJ2-3; 7 bases agree with TRBD1. The CDR3 length is 16 residues. The V segment lost 6 bases and the J segment 2 bases; nucleotides outside the gene matches: 11. CDR1 is SGHTA and CDR2 is FQGNSA in the germline V gene.

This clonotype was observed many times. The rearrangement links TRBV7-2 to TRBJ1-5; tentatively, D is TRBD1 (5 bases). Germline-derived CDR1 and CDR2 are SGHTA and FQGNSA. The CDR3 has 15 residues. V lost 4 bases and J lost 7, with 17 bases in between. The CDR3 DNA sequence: TGTGCCAGCAGCTCGCTGACAGCGGGTCGGCAGCCCCAGCATTTT. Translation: CASSSLTAGRQPQHF.

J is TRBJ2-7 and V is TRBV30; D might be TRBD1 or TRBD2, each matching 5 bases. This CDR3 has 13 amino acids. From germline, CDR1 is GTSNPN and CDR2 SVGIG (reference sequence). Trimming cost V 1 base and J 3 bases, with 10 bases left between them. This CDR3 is CAWSEGTDYEQYF. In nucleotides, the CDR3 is TGTGCCTGGAGTGAAGGGACGGACTACGAGCAGTACTTC.

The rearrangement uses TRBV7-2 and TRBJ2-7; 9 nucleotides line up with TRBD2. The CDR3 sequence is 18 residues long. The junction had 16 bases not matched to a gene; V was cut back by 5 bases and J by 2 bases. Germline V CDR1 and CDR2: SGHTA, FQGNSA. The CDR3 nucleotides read TGTGCCAGCAGCCCCCAGGGTTTGGGCGGGGGGGCCCCCTACGAGCAGTACTTC. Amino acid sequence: CASSPQGLGGGAPYEQYF.

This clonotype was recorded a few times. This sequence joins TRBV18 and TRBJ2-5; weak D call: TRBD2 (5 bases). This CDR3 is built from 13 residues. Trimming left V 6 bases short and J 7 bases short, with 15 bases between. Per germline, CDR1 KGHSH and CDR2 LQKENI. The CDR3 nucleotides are TGTGCCAGCTCTCCGGGGTCGGCGGTGACCCAGTACTTC. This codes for CASSPGSAVTQYF.

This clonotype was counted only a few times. The CDR3 loop reads CASSTPPVDIQYF. As DNA, the CDR3 is TGTGCCAGTAGCACCCCTCCGGTGGACATTCAGTACTTC. The chain joins TRBV19 to TRBJ2-4; no firm D call. This CDR3 has 13 residues. Germline lookup yields CDR1 LNHDA and CDR2 SQIVND (reference sequence). Trimming took 6 bases from V and 8 from J, leaving 14 bases between them.

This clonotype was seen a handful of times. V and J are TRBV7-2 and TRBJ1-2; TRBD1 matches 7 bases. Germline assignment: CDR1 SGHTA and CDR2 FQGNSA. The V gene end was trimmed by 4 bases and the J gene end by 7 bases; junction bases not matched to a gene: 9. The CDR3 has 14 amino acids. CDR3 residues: CASSWGTEPRGYTF. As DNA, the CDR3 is TGTGCCAGCAGCTGGGGGACAGAACCCCGTGGCTACACCTTC.

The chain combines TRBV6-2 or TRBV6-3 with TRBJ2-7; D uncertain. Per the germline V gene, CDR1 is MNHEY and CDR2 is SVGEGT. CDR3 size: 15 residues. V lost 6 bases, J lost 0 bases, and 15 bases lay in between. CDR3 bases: TGTGCCAGCAGCTCCCGGCTAGGCCACTCCTACGAGCAGTACGTC. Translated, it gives CASSSRLGHSYEQYV.

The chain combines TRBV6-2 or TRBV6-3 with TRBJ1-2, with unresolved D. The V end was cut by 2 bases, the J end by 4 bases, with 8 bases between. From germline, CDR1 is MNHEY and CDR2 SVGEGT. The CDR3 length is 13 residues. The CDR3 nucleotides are TGTGCCAGCAGTTACAGGGCAGCCTATGGCTACACCTTC. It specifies CASSYRAAYGYTF.

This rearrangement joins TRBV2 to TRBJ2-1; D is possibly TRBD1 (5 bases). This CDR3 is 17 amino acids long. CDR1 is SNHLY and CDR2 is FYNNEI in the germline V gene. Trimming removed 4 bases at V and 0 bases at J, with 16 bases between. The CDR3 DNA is TGTGCCAGCAGTGGACTCAGGGCGCAAAGCTCCTACAATGAGCAGTTCTTC. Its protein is CASSGLRAQSSYNEQFF.

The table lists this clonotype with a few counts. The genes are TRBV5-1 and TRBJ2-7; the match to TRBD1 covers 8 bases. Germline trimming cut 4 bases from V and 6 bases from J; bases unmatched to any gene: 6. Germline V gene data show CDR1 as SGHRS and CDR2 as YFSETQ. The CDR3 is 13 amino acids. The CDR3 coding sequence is TGCGCCAGCAGCGAACGGACAGGGAGCGAGCAGTACGTC. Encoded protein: CASSERTGSEQYV.